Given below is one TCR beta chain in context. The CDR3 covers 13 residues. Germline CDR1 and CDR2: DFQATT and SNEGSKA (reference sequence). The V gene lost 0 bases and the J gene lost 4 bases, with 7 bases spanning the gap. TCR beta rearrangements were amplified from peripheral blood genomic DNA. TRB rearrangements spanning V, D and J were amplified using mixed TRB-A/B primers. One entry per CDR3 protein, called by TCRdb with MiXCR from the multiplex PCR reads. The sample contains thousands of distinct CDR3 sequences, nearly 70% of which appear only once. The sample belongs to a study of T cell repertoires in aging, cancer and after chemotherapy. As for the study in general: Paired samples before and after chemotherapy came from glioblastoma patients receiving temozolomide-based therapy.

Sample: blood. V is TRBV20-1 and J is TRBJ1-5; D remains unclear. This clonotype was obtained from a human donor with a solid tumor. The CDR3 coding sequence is TGCAGTGCTAGAGAACCGGGAAATCAGCCCCAGCATTTT. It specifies CSAREPGNQPQHF.